Listed below are T cell receptor beta chains from one sample, sequenced in a study of blood T cell repertoires in COVID-19. The protocol was immunoSEQ multiplex PCR, while the TCRdb copy is restricted to in-frame clones and leaves out a portion. The sample contains under 150,000 clones, about 80% of which appear only once. Sequencing used peripheral blood. All receptors come from a man between 65 and 85 years old with active or convalescent COVID-19. Both conserved end residues are part of each CDR3. The order of the fields is V gene, clone size, CDR3 length, J gene, D gene, CDR3 DNA, CDR3 protein. D genes are given only for firm matches. Not every row has a clone size; where given, it reads once, few, many or a size class.

v_call: TRBV11-3
clone_size: .
cdr3_length: 16
j_call: TRBJ2-6
d_call: .
cdr3_nt: TGTGCCAGCAGCTTAGAAGCGAGCTCTGGGGCCAACGTCCTGACTTTC
cdr3_aa: CASSLEASSGANVLTF

v_call: TRBV7-2
clone_size: .
cdr3_length: 17
j_call: TRBJ2-1
d_call: .
cdr3_nt: TGTGCCAGCAGCCCAGAGGGAAGCGGGTGGGCCTACAATGAGCAGTTCTTC
cdr3_aa: CASSPEGSGWAYNEQFF

v_call: TRBV6-5
clone_size: .
cdr3_length: 13
j_call: TRBJ1-6
d_call: TRBD1
cdr3_nt: TGTGCCAGCAAGACAGGGGATAATTCACCCCTCCACTTT
cdr3_aa: CASKTGDNSPLHF

v_call: TRBV19
clone_size: .
cdr3_length: 16
j_call: TRBJ1-1
d_call: TRBD1
cdr3_nt: TGTGCCAGTAGTATAAGGACAGGGGCGCTGAACACTGAAGCTTTCTTT
cdr3_aa: CASSIRTGALNTEAFF

v_call: TRBV4-3
clone_size: .
cdr3_length: 15
j_call: TRBJ1-1
d_call: TRBD1
cdr3_nt: TGCGCCAGCAGCCAGGACAGGGGGCCTAACACTGAAGCTTTCTTT
cdr3_aa: CASSQDRGPNTEAFF

v_call: TRBV7-2
clone_size: .
cdr3_length: 14
j_call: TRBJ2-1
d_call: .
cdr3_nt: TGTGCCAGCAGCTTATTTAGCTCCTACAATGAGCAGTTCTTC
cdr3_aa: CASSLFSSYNEQFF

v_call: TRBV29-1
clone_size: .
cdr3_length: 11
j_call: TRBJ1-2
d_call: TRBD1
cdr3_nt: TGCAGCGTCGGACAGGACTATGGCTACACCTTC
cdr3_aa: CSVGQDYGYTF

v_call: TRBV7-3
clone_size: .
cdr3_length: 14
j_call: TRBJ2-1
d_call: TRBD2
cdr3_nt: TGTGCCAGCAGCCCTGGACTAGCCTACAATGAGCAGTTCTTC
cdr3_aa: CASSPGLAYNEQFF

v_call: TRBV12-3/TRBV12-4
clone_size: .
cdr3_length: 12
j_call: TRBJ1-5
d_call: .
cdr3_nt: TGTGCCAGCCGCAGGGGTAATCAGCCCCAGCATTTT
cdr3_aa: CASRRGNQPQHF

v_call: TRBV11-3
clone_size: few
cdr3_length: 16
j_call: TRBJ2-3
d_call: .
cdr3_nt: TGTGCCAGCAGCTTTAACCGGCGGGGCCTCACAGATACGCAGTATTTT
cdr3_aa: CASSFNRRGLTDTQYF

v_call: TRBV9
clone_size: .
cdr3_length: 11
j_call: TRBJ1-2
d_call: .
cdr3_nt: TGTGCCAGCGGACAGAACTATGGCTACACCTTC
cdr3_aa: CASGQNYGYTF

v_call: TRBV6-2/TRBV6-3
clone_size: .
cdr3_length: 14
j_call: TRBJ2-7
d_call: .
cdr3_nt: TGTGCCAGCAGTCGGGATACTAGCTCCTACGAGCAGTACTTC
cdr3_aa: CASSRDTSSYEQYF

v_call: TRBV7-2
clone_size: once
cdr3_length: 14
j_call: TRBJ1-2
d_call: TRBD1
cdr3_nt: TGTGCCAGCACCGTTATGGGACAGGGGTATGGCTACACCTTC
cdr3_aa: CASTVMGQGYGYTF

v_call: TRBV5-6
clone_size: .
cdr3_length: 18
j_call: TRBJ2-3
d_call: TRBD2
cdr3_nt: TGTGCCAGCAGCGACTCCGGGACTAGCGGTCTCTTTGGAGATACGCAGTATTTT
cdr3_aa: CASSDSGTSGLFGDTQYF

v_call: TRBV5-6
clone_size: .
cdr3_length: 13
j_call: TRBJ2-1
d_call: .
cdr3_nt: TGTGCCAGCAGCCCAGGTGGGGGGTGGGAGCAGTTCTTC
cdr3_aa: CASSPGGGWEQFF

v_call: TRBV5-1
clone_size: .
cdr3_length: 14
j_call: TRBJ2-5
d_call: TRBD2
cdr3_nt: TGCGCCAGCAGTTACAGGCCGGGGGGAGAGACCCAGTACTTC
cdr3_aa: CASSYRPGGETQYF

v_call: TRBV28
clone_size: .
cdr3_length: 16
j_call: TRBJ2-1
d_call: TRBD2
cdr3_nt: TGTGCCAGCAGTTCGTCGACTAGCGGGAGTTTCAATGAGCAGTTCTTC
cdr3_aa: CASSSSTSGSFNEQFF

v_call: TRBV5-1
clone_size: .
cdr3_length: 15
j_call: TRBJ1-1
d_call: .
cdr3_nt: TGCGCCAGCAGCTTGGGGTTCGGGGGGAACACTGAAGCTTTCTTT
cdr3_aa: CASSLGFGGNTEAFF

v_call: TRBV6-2/TRBV6-3
clone_size: .
cdr3_length: 13
j_call: TRBJ2-1
d_call: .
cdr3_nt: TGTGCCAGCAGCCAAAGACAGAACAATGAGCAGTTCTTC
cdr3_aa: CASSQRQNNEQFF

v_call: TRBV7-2
clone_size: .
cdr3_length: 14
j_call: TRBJ2-7
d_call: TRBD2
cdr3_nt: TGTGCCAGCAGCTTAGGCGGGGGGTCCTACGAGCAGTACTTC
cdr3_aa: CASSLGGGSYEQYF

v_call: TRBV29-1
clone_size: .
cdr3_length: 14
j_call: TRBJ2-2
d_call: TRBD2
cdr3_nt: TGCAGCGTTCGCTGGCGGGAGCTCACCGGGGAGCTGTTTTTT
cdr3_aa: CSVRWRELTGELFF

v_call: TRBV2
clone_size: .
cdr3_length: 14
j_call: TRBJ2-1
d_call: TRBD2
cdr3_nt: TGTGCCAGCAGATCGGGGGGGCTTTACAATGAGCAGTTCTTC
cdr3_aa: CASRSGGLYNEQFF

v_call: TRBV27
clone_size: .
cdr3_length: 17
j_call: TRBJ2-1
d_call: TRBD1
cdr3_nt: TGTGCCAGCAGTTTAAGAGCGGGCAGGGGGCGCTTTGATGAGCAGTTCTTC
cdr3_aa: CASSLRAGRGRFDEQFF

v_call: TRBV3-1/TRBV3-2
clone_size: .
cdr3_length: 16
j_call: TRBJ2-2
d_call: TRBD2
cdr3_nt: TGTGCCAGCAGCCCCCGGGGACTAGTTGGCACCGGGGAGCTGTTTTTT
cdr3_aa: CASSPRGLVGTGELFF

v_call: TRBV4-2
clone_size: .
cdr3_length: 16
j_call: TRBJ1-2
d_call: .
cdr3_nt: TGTGCCAGCAGTCTCGGCCGGGTGGATGTTTCGGGAGGCTACACCTTC
cdr3_aa: CASSLGRVDVSGGYTF

v_call: TRBV11-2
clone_size: .
cdr3_length: 13
j_call: TRBJ2-5
d_call: TRBD1
cdr3_nt: TGTGCCAGCAGCCCAGGGGACAGGGGTACCCAGTACTTC
cdr3_aa: CASSPGDRGTQYF

v_call: TRBV7-2
clone_size: few
cdr3_length: 15
j_call: TRBJ2-7
d_call: TRBD2
cdr3_nt: TGTGCCAGCAGCTTAGTGGTCGGGAGGTCTCACGAGCAGTACTTC
cdr3_aa: CASSLVVGRSHEQYF

v_call: TRBV19
clone_size: .
cdr3_length: 18
j_call: TRBJ1-1
d_call: TRBD1
cdr3_nt: TGTGCCAGTAGTATTCGAACAGGGGGCGCGTTTCCGAACACTGAAGCTTTCTTT
cdr3_aa: CASSIRTGGAFPNTEAFF

v_call: TRBV7-9
clone_size: .
cdr3_length: 18
j_call: TRBJ2-1
d_call: .
cdr3_nt: TGTGCCAGCAGCTTAGATCGTCTGTGGAGTGGTCTCGGAGGTGAGCAGTTCTTC
cdr3_aa: CASSLDRLWSGLGGEQFF

v_call: TRBV5-1
clone_size: .
cdr3_length: 15
j_call: TRBJ2-7
d_call: .
cdr3_nt: TGCGCCAGCCGGACCGCGACAGGTACTTACTACGAGCAGTACTTC
cdr3_aa: CASRTATGTYYEQYF

v_call: TRBV27
clone_size: .
cdr3_length: 14
j_call: TRBJ1-1
d_call: .
cdr3_nt: TGTGCCAGCAGACCTGGACAGTCGAACACTGAAGCTTTCTTT
cdr3_aa: CASRPGQSNTEAFF

v_call: TRBV9
clone_size: .
cdr3_length: 17
j_call: TRBJ2-7
d_call: TRBD2
cdr3_nt: TGTGCCAGCAGCGAGGGACTAGCGGGGTACAGCTCCTACGAGCAGTACTTC
cdr3_aa: CASSEGLAGYSSYEQYF

v_call: TRBV15
clone_size: .
cdr3_length: 17
j_call: TRBJ2-4
d_call: .
cdr3_nt: TGTGCCACCAGCAGAGATTGGCCGGGAGCGGCCAAAAACATTCAGTACTTC
cdr3_aa: CATSRDWPGAAKNIQYF

v_call: TRBV24-1
clone_size: .
cdr3_length: 15
j_call: TRBJ2-7
d_call: TRBD1
cdr3_nt: TGTGCCACCAGTGATTCAGGGGACAGGGGCTACGAGCAGTACTTC
cdr3_aa: CATSDSGDRGYEQYF

v_call: TRBV11-2
clone_size: .
cdr3_length: 15
j_call: TRBJ2-7
d_call: .
cdr3_nt: TGTGCCAGCAGCGCCGTGGGAGCGGCCTCCTACGAGCAGTACTTC
cdr3_aa: CASSAVGAASYEQYF

v_call: TRBV10-3
clone_size: .
cdr3_length: 15
j_call: TRBJ1-1
d_call: TRBD1
cdr3_nt: TGTGCCATCAGTGGGGGGACAGGGGATGGCACTGAAGCTTTCTTT
cdr3_aa: CAISGGTGDGTEAFF

v_call: TRBV28
clone_size: .
cdr3_length: 13
j_call: TRBJ1-1
d_call: TRBD1
cdr3_nt: TGTGCCAGCAGTTTATCAGGGGGCACTGAAGCTTTCTTT
cdr3_aa: CASSLSGGTEAFF

v_call: TRBV11-1
clone_size: .
cdr3_length: 14
j_call: TRBJ1-1
d_call: TRBD1
cdr3_nt: TGTGCCAGCAGCTTAGACAGGGGTTCGACTGAAGCTTTCTTT
cdr3_aa: CASSLDRGSTEAFF

v_call: TRBV7-2
clone_size: .
cdr3_length: 15
j_call: TRBJ1-5
d_call: .
cdr3_nt: TGTGCCAGCAGCTTTGAAGAAGGGGGAAAGCAGCCCCAGCATTTT
cdr3_aa: CASSFEEGGKQPQHF

v_call: TRBV6-4
clone_size: .
cdr3_length: 13
j_call: TRBJ2-2
d_call: .
cdr3_nt: TGTGCCAACCGGTACGGTAACACCGGGGAGCTGTTTTTT
cdr3_aa: CANRYGNTGELFF

v_call: TRBV11-3
clone_size: .
cdr3_length: 15
j_call: TRBJ2-3
d_call: .
cdr3_nt: TGTGCCAGCAGCTTAGGAGGGGGGGACACAGATACGCAGTATTTT
cdr3_aa: CASSLGGGDTDTQYF

v_call: TRBV7-2
clone_size: .
cdr3_length: 13
j_call: TRBJ1-5
d_call: .
cdr3_nt: TGTGCCAGCAGCTTCCTTGAGAATCAGCCCCAGCATTTT
cdr3_aa: CASSFLENQPQHF

v_call: TRBV7-2
clone_size: .
cdr3_length: 14
j_call: TRBJ2-1
d_call: TRBD2
cdr3_nt: TGTGCCAGCAGCTCAAACCCGGGACTAACTGAGCAGTTCTTC
cdr3_aa: CASSSNPGLTEQFF

v_call: TRBV19
clone_size: .
cdr3_length: 16
j_call: TRBJ2-2
d_call: TRBD1
cdr3_nt: TGTGCCAGTAGGCGACAGGGTGCCCAAGCGCCCGGGGAGCTGTTTTTT
cdr3_aa: CASRRQGAQAPGELFF

v_call: TRBV29-1
clone_size: .
cdr3_length: 13
j_call: TRBJ2-2
d_call: TRBD1
cdr3_nt: TGCAGCGTTGTCAGGGGGCTGACCGGGGAGCTGTTTTTT
cdr3_aa: CSVVRGLTGELFF

v_call: TRBV9
clone_size: .
cdr3_length: 14
j_call: TRBJ2-2
d_call: .
cdr3_nt: TGTGCCAGCAGCGTAGGAGGGGGTAACGGGGAGCTGTTTTTT
cdr3_aa: CASSVGGGNGELFF

v_call: TRBV4-3
clone_size: once
cdr3_length: 15
j_call: TRBJ1-5
d_call: .
cdr3_nt: TGCGCCAGCAGCCAAGATGGACAGCGCAATCAGCCCCAGCATTTT
cdr3_aa: CASSQDGQRNQPQHF

v_call: TRBV5-6
clone_size: .
cdr3_length: 12
j_call: TRBJ1-2
d_call: TRBD1
cdr3_nt: TGTGCCAGCAGCCGCAGGGGGCCTGGCTACACCTTC
cdr3_aa: CASSRRGPGYTF

v_call: TRBV21-1
clone_size: few
cdr3_length: 16
j_call: TRBJ1-2
d_call: .
cdr3_nt: TGTGCCAGCAGCATATGCCAGGGGCCTGTGGACTATGGCTACACCTTC
cdr3_aa: CASSICQGPVDYGYTF

v_call: TRBV7-3
clone_size: few
cdr3_length: 13
j_call: TRBJ2-5
d_call: .
cdr3_nt: TGTGCCAGCAGCCCACACATACAAGAGACCCAGTACTTC
cdr3_aa: CASSPHIQETQYF

v_call: TRBV6-5
clone_size: once
cdr3_length: 16
j_call: TRBJ2-1
d_call: .
cdr3_nt: TGTGCCAGCAGTTACTCGTACGGGGAGGTCCACAATGAGCAGTTCTTC
cdr3_aa: CASSYSYGEVHNEQFF

v_call: TRBV9
clone_size: .
cdr3_length: 16
j_call: TRBJ2-5
d_call: TRBD2
cdr3_nt: TGTGCCAGCAGCGTAGCGGGCGGGGGGGCCGGAGAGACCCAGTACTTC
cdr3_aa: CASSVAGGGAGETQYF

v_call: TRBV6-5
clone_size: .
cdr3_length: 15
j_call: TRBJ1-3
d_call: .
cdr3_nt: TGTGCCAGCAGGGGGGGACCGTCCTCTGGAAACACCATATATTTT
cdr3_aa: CASRGGPSSGNTIYF